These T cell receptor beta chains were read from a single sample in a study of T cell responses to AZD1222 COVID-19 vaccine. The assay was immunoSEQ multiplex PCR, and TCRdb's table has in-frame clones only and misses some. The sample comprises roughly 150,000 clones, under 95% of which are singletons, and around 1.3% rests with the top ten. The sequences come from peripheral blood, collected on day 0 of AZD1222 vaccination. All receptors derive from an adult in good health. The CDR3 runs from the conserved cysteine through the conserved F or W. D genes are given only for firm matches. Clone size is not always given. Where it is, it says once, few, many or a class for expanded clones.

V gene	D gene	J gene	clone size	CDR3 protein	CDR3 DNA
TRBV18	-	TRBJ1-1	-	CASSPGLQGNTEAFF	TGTGCCAGCTCACCAGGTTTACAGGGGAACACTGAAGCTTTCTTT
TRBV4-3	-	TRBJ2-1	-	CASSQDWGTYNEQFF	TGCGCCAGCAGCCAAGATTGGGGGACGTACAATGAGCAGTTCTTC
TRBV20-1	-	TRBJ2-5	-	CSARAQETQYF	TGCAGTGCTAGAGCCCAAGAGACCCAGTACTTC
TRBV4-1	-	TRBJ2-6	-	CASSSGLLGANVLTF	TGCGCCAGCAGCTCGGGACTCTTGGGGGCCAACGTCCTGACTTTC
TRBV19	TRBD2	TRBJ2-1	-	CASSPQSGAGGNEQFF	TGTGCCAGTAGTCCCCAGTCGGGAGCGGGGGGGAATGAGCAGTTCTTC
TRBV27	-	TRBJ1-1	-	CASSPSGQGPIGNTEAFF	TGTGCCAGCAGTCCCTCAGGGCAGGGGCCTATAGGGAACACTGAAGCTTTCTTT
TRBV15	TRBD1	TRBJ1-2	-	CATSRDVITGGLGYTF	TGTGCCACCAGCAGAGATGTAATCACAGGGGGCCTTGGCTACACCTTC
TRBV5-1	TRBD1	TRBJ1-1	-	CASSFATEGDRKAFF	TGCGCCAGCAGCTTCGCGACGGAAGGGGACAGAAAAGCTTTCTTT
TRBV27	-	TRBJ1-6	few	CASSWDILGGSPLHF	TGTGCCAGCAGTTGGGACATCTTGGGGGGCTCACCCCTCCACTTT
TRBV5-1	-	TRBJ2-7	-	CASSGTDNSYEQYF	TGCGCCAGCAGTGGGACTGACAACTCCTACGAGCAGTACTTC
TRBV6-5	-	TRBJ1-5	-	CASSYSGVEHF	TGTGCCAGCAGTTACTCGGGGGTCGAGCATTTT
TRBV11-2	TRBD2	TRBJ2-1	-	CASSFLAGVSYNEQFF	TGTGCCAGCAGCTTCTTAGCGGGAGTTTCTTACAATGAGCAGTTCTTC
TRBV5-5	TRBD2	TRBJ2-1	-	CASSRDPGLAGNEQFF	TGTGCCAGCAGCAGGGACCCGGGACTAGCGGGGAATGAGCAGTTCTTC
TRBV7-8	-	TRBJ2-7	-	CASSLGGAAYEQYF	TGTGCCAGCAGCTTAGGAGGGGCTGCCTACGAGCAGTACTTC
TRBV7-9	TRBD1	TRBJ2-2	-	CASSHRQGSNTGELFF	TGTGCCAGCAGTCATAGACAGGGATCGAACACCGGGGAGCTGTTTTTT